Below, 20 T cell receptor beta chains from the same sample are listed, as sequenced in a study of shared clonotypes between healthy human individuals. Profiled with immunoSEQ multiplex PCR; TCRdb holds only in-frame clones, not every one. The sample yields about 1.1 million clones, roughly 77% seen once. Sequencing was carried out using memory CD4+ T cells from PBMCs. The subset: CD45RA-negative fraction. Receptor source: a man aged 18 to 30 in good health. Some clones in this sample may be carry-over from other donors' samples.

The V gene is TRBV10-3, the J gene TRBJ2-7; maybe TRBD2 (5 bases). V shed 0 bases and J shed 3 bases, with 9 bases lying between them. The length of the CDR3 is 14 residues. Germline V gene data show CDR1 as ENHRY and CDR2 as SYGVKD. Here the CDR3 DNA reads TGTGCCATCAGTGAGTCGAAGGGAGACTACGAGCAGTACTTC. Translated: CAISESKGDYEQYF.

Concerning this clone: Distinct nucleotide sequences in the sample also encode this CDR3. The chain employs TRBV19 and TRBJ2-7; D might be TRBD2 (5 bases). V lost 3 bases, J lost 3 bases, and 9 bases lay in between. The CDR3 loop spans 13 amino acids. The germline V gene encodes CDR1 LNHDA and CDR2 SQIVND (reference sequence). The CDR3: CASSITRDYEQYF. As DNA, the CDR3 is TGTGCCAGTAGTATTACTAGGGACTACGAGCAGTACTTC.

V usage is TRBV1 and J usage is TRBJ2-7; the table's D call, TRBD2, has no DNA check behind it. TRBV1 is shown as a pseudogene. There are 15 residues in the CDR3. The CDR3 region has the DNA TGCACCAGCAGCCCTAGCGGGAGGGCGCCCTACGAGCAGTACTTC. Translated: CTSSPSGRAPYEQYF.

This clone has just a few counts. The chain recombines TRBV5-3 with TRBJ1-5, with D maybe TRBD1 (6 bases). TRBV5-3 falls under the ORF class, with uncertain function. Trimming pared 7 bases from V and 0 bases from J, leaving 26 bases between. The CDR3 contains 19 residues. CDR3 region: CARSSLGQHEALSNQPQHF. The CDR3 DNA follows: TGTGCCAGATCCTCCCTTGGACAGCATGAAGCGCTTAGCAATCAGCCCCAGCATTTT.

The chain links TRBV28 to TRBJ1-2; 7 nucleotides match TRBD1. The CDR3 is made up of 12 amino acids. Germline V gene sequence: CDR1 MDHEN, CDR2 SYDVKM. J gave up 4 bases and V 6 bases, and 2 bases lay outside the gene matches. The CDR3 DNA follows: TGTGCCAGCAGGGGGACAGCCTATGGCTACACCTTC. Its protein product is CASRGTAYGYTF.

This clone occurred a few times. The CDR3 is CAWNAQGTDTF. The CDR3 nucleotides read TGTGCCTGGAACGCACAGGGGACCGACACCTTC. The chain employs TRBV30 and TRBJ1-2, with TRBD1 matching over 7 bases. V lost 4 bases, J lost 12 bases, and 8 bases stayed unmatched. The CDR3 has 11 amino acids. In germline, CDR1 is GTSNPN, CDR2 SVGIG (reference sequence).

This clone was seen a handful of times. This chain connects TRBV29-1 to TRBJ1-1; D is perhaps TRBD1 (5 bases). V lost 7 bases, J lost 3 bases, and 24 bases lay in between. Germline V gene lookup returns CDR1 SQVTM and CDR2 ANQGSEA. The CDR3 length is 16 residues. The CDR3 is CSGTPARGPGDTEAFF. CDR3 DNA sequence: TGCAGCGGCACCCCAGCTCGGGGCCCAGGAGACACTGAAGCTTTCTTT.

Remarks on this clone: The same CDR3 is also encoded by other DNA sequences in this sample. The chain couples TRBV7-9 to TRBJ1-5, with D hard to call. In germline, CDR1 is SEHNR, CDR2 FQNEAQ (reference sequence). CDR3 length: 13 residues. Trimming removed 1 base at V and 4 bases at J, with 5 bases between. CDR3 in DNA: TGTGCCAGCAGCTTAGGGGCAAATCAGCCCCAGCATTTT. It yields the protein CASSLGANQPQHF.

The chain uses TRBV7-9 and TRBJ2-5; the match to TRBD2 covers 7 bases. The V gene end was trimmed by 5 bases and the J gene end by 2 bases; junction bases not matched to a gene: 5. This CDR3 is built from 14 residues. The germline gives CDR1 SEHNR, CDR2 FQNEAQ (reference sequence). CDR3 sequence: CASSRSGPQETQYF. The CDR3 bases are TGTGCCAGCAGCCGTAGCGGGCCTCAAGAGACCCAGTACTTC.

There are a few counts of this clone. The V gene is TRBV29-1, the J gene TRBJ1-1; 7 positions agree with TRBD1. Trimming removed 5 bases from V and 0 bases from J; junction bases left unmatched: 3. The CDR3 consists of 13 residues. Germline V gene data show CDR1 as SQVTM and CDR2 as ANQGSEA. CDR3 sequence (DNA): TGCAGCGTTCAGGGACAGTTGAACACTGAAGCTTTCTTT. Its translation is CSVQGQLNTEAFF.

This chain uses TRBV4-2 with TRBJ2-3; D is unclear. Trimming stripped 1 base from V and 5 bases from J, with 10 bases between. In germline, CDR1 is LGHNA, CDR2 YNFKEQ. The CDR3 runs 14 residues. In DNA, the CDR3 is TGTGCCAGCAGCCAAGGGTCGGGTCTAGATACGCAGTATTTT. As protein: CASSQGSGLDTQYF.

The V call is TRBV28, the J call TRBJ2-7; TRBD2 might be the D (5 bases). This CDR3 region has 18 residues. The V and J ends lost 1 base and 0 bases respectively, with 19 bases between them. Looked up from germline, CDR1 is MDHEN and CDR2 is SYDVKM. As DNA, the CDR3 is TGTGCCAGCAGTTTATTACGGTTTCGGGGTACAAGCTCCTACGAGCAGTACTTC. It is translated as CASSLLRFRGTSSYEQYF.

V is TRBV7-9 and J is TRBJ2-7; D uncertain. The V and J ends lost 1 base and 3 bases respectively, with 13 bases between them. The CDR3 runs 15 residues. Germline V gives CDR1 SEHNR, CDR2 FQNEAQ (reference sequence). CDR3 in amino acids: CASSLVPLVDYEQYF. CDR3 nucleotide sequence: TGTGCCAGCAGCTTAGTTCCACTGGTTGACTACGAGCAGTACTTC.

The V gene is TRBV19, the J gene TRBJ2-7; 7 nucleotides agree with TRBD2. Germline lookup yields CDR1 LNHDA and CDR2 SQIVND (reference sequence). V dropped 3 bases and J dropped 4; count of bases not matched to a gene: 9. The CDR3 loop spans 15 amino acids. The CDR3 DNA reads TGTGCCAGTAGTATCTCAGCGGGAATCACTTACGAGCAGTACTTC. Translating it yields CASSISAGITYEQYF.

The CDR3 spells CASLSRQGAGNTIYF. The CDR3 DNA reads TGTGCCAGCCTTTCGAGACAGGGGGCTGGAAACACCATATATTTT. J is TRBJ1-3 and V is TRBV28; 9 nucleotides align to TRBD1. The CDR3 is made up of 15 amino acids. With 8 bases clipped from V and 2 bases from J, the junction kept 7 bases outside the gene matches. CDR1 MDHEN and CDR2 SYDVKM come from the germline V gene.

The chain joins TRBV30 to TRBJ2-5; 9 bases map to TRBD1. CDR3 length equals 15 residues. V shed 1 base and J 2 bases; nucleotides not matched to a gene: 5. Germline lookup yields CDR1 GTSNPN and CDR2 SVGIG (reference sequence). The CDR3 DNA reads TGTGCCTGGAGTGGGGGGACAGGGAGTCAAGAGACCCAGTACTTC. It codes for CAWSGGTGSQETQYF. The full variable domain, its missing parts supplied by reference TRBV30 and TRBJ2-5, is SQTIHQWPATLVQPVGSPLSLECTVEGTSNPNLYWYRQAAGRGLQLLFYSVGIGQISSEVPQNLSASRPQDRQFILSSKKLLLSDSGFYLCAWSGGTGSQETQYFGPGTRLLVL.

This clone was seen only a few times. The sample carries other DNA sequences with the same CDR3. This chain uses TRBV2 with TRBJ1-5; the match to TRBD1 covers 7 bases. The germline gives CDR1 SNHLY, CDR2 FYNNEI. This CDR3 has 15 residues. V was clipped by 4 bases and J by 1 base; unmatched bases: 4. CDR3 loop: CASSGGRGSNQPQHF. CDR3 nucleotide sequence: TGTGCCAGCAGTGGGGGCAGGGGGAGCAATCAGCCCCAGCATTTT.

The chain combines TRBV5-1 with TRBJ1-5, with TRBD1 as a possible D gene (6 bases). V was clipped by 4 bases and J by 4 bases, with 12 bases between them. Germline values: CDR1 SGHRS, CDR2 YFSETQ. The CDR3 has 14 residues. The CDR3 protein is CASSPGHLNQPQHF. The CDR3 nucleotides read TGCGCCAGCAGCCCGGGACACTTAAATCAGCCCCAGCATTTT.

The rearrangement joins TRBV2 to TRBJ2-5; 9 nucleotides line up with TRBD2. From germline, CDR1 is SNHLY and CDR2 FYNNEI. J was trimmed by 2 bases and V by 0 bases; bases with no gene match: 4. The CDR3 contains 16 residues. The CDR3 region has the DNA TGTGCCAGCAGTGAAGCGAAAGCGGGAGGACAAGAGACCCAGTACTTC. Residues: CASSEAKAGGQETQYF.

This clone has at least ten counts. The genes are TRBV11-1 and TRBJ1-4; 7 bases are shared with TRBD1. J gave up 6 bases and V 5 bases, and 9 bases lay outside the gene matches. The CDR3 sequence is 15 residues long. From germline, CDR1 is SGHAT and CDR2 FQDESV (reference sequence). Here the CDR3 reads CASSAGDSRDEKLFF. DNA of the CDR3: TGTGCCAGCAGCGCGGGGGACAGCAGGGATGAAAAACTGTTTTTT.